These 30 T cell receptor beta chains share one sample of origin, sequenced in a study of cytomegalovirus exposure and HLA in healthy donors. With 60 Vbeta and 13 Jbeta primers, the PCR was carried out. The repertoire was sequenced with immunoSEQ multiplex PCR; TCRdb's copy has only in-frame clones and lacks some. This sample has about 120,000 clones; over 60% occur once, and the top ten carry around 1.3%. The specimen was PBMCs. The receptors here all came from a female donor in good health and CMV-seronegative.

The gene calls are TRBV11-2 and TRBJ2-6, with 8 bases that match TRBD1. The V segment lost 5 bases and the J segment 15 bases; nucleotides outside the gene matches: 18. CDR3 length: 16 residues. Germline lookup yields CDR1 SGHAT and CDR2 FQNNGV. In nucleotides, the CDR3 is TGTGCCAGCAGCCCACCGGGACAGGCCTCATTGGGGGGCCTGACTTTC. This translates into CASSPPGQASLGGLTF.

J is TRBJ1-5 and V is TRBV2, with a weak D call TRBD1 (6 bases). This CDR3 contains 15 residues. Trimming removed 2 bases from V and 5 bases from J, with 13 bases in between. Germline-derived CDR1 and CDR2 are SNHLY and FYNNEI. The CDR3 loop is CASSEWGGQDQPQHF. As DNA, the CDR3 is TGTGCCAGCAGTGAATGGGGGGGCCAGGATCAGCCCCAGCATTTT. The full variable domain, rest sourced from reference TRBV2 and TRBJ1-5, is EPEVTQTPSHQVTQMGQEVILRCVPISNHLYFYWYRQILGQKVEFLVSFYNNEISEKSEIFDDQFSVERPDGSNFTLKIRSTKLEDSAMYFCASSEWGGQDQPQHFGDGTRLSIL.

This clone was seen a single time. This rearrangement joins TRBV9 to TRBJ2-7; possibly TRBD2 for D (7 bases). This CDR3 spans 18 amino acids. CDR1 and CDR2 from the germline V gene are SGDLS and YYNGEE. V dropped 0 bases and J dropped 5 bases, with 24 bases sitting between them. CDR3 amino acids: CASSVGAGATPETHEQYF. Here the CDR3 DNA reads TGTGCCAGCAGCGTAGGGGCGGGGGCCACTCCTGAAACCCACGAGCAGTACTTC.

The rearrangement links TRBV6-1 to TRBJ2-5, with 12 bases that match TRBD2. The J call may be incorrect, as the DNA end agrees better with TRBJ2-7. Per germline, CDR1 MNHNS and CDR2 SASEGT. The CDR3 is 16 residues long. The CDR3 DNA reads as TGTGCCAGCAGTGACCATCTAGCGGGGGGGCATTACGAGCAGTACTTC. As protein: CASSDHLAGGHYEQYF.

V and J are TRBV6-5 and TRBJ2-1; 10 positions agree with TRBD2. This CDR3 is 16 amino acids long. Per the germline V gene, CDR1 is MNHEY and CDR2 is SVGAGI. After removal of 4 bases from V and 10 bases from J, the junction contained 13 bases not matched to a gene. DNA of the CDR3: TGTGCCAGCAGTTCACGGGGACTAGCGAAGAGTTGGGAGCAGTTCTTC. It is translated as CASSSRGLAKSWEQFF.

J is TRBJ2-7 and V is TRBV16; TRBD1 aligns across 9 bases. The CDR3 sequence is 15 residues long. CDR1 and CDR2 from the germline V gene are KGHSY and FQNENV. V gave up 4 bases and J gave up 2 bases; unmatched junction bases: 6. In nucleotides, the CDR3 is TGTGCCAGCAGCCCAACCGGGACAGGGACCTACGAGCAGTACTTC. Its translation: CASSPTGTGTYEQYF.

The chain has TRBV27 and TRBJ1-2; the D gene is possibly TRBD1 (6 bases). Germline CDR1 is MNHEY and CDR2 is SMNVEV (reference sequence). V shed 2 bases and J shed 4 bases, with 14 bases lying between them. This CDR3 comprises 15 residues. The CDR3 DNA is TGTGCCAGCAGTTTAAAGGGCGGGGGCGGCTATGGCTACACCTTC. Encoded protein: CASSLKGGGGYGYTF.

The V gene is TRBV5-1, the J gene TRBJ2-5; D ambiguous. This CDR3 has 12 amino acids. V gave up 0 bases and J gave up 5 bases, with 5 bases separating them. Per germline, CDR1 SGHRS and CDR2 YFSETQ. CDR3 nucleotide sequence: TGCGCCAGCAGCTTGGCCAGGGAGACCCAGTACTTC. Encoded protein: CASSLARETQYF.

This clone is classed as medium-sized (0.01 to 0.1%). The chain recombines TRBV28 with TRBJ2-7; weak D call: TRBD1 (5 bases). CDR1 MDHEN and CDR2 SYDVKM come from the germline V gene. The CDR3 totals 16 residues. Trimming removed 3 bases from V and 0 bases from J, with 15 bases in between. In DNA, the CDR3 is TGTGCCAGCAGTTTTCCCCGCTTCAGGGTCTCCTACGAGCAGTACTTC. Amino acid sequence: CASSFPRFRVSYEQYF. Full variable domain (remainder filled in from reference TRBV28 and TRBJ2-7): DVKVTQSSRYLVKRTGEKVFLECVQDMDHENMFWYRQDPGLGLRLIYFSYDVKMKEKGDIPEGYSVSREKKERFSLILESASTNQTSMYLCASSFPRFRVSYEQYFGPGTRLTVT.

This clone was detected a few times. The chain joins TRBV7-3 to TRBJ1-1, with D perhaps TRBD1 (5 bases). Looked up from germline, CDR1 is SGHTA and CDR2 is FQGTGA. The CDR3 spans 13 residues. Trimming pared 3 bases from V and 4 bases from J, leaving 9 bases between. The CDR3 DNA is TGTGCCAGCAGCTTGGGGGGAGGCACTGAAGCTTTCTTT. Translation gives CASSLGGGTEAFF.

CDR3 coding DNA: TGTGCCAGCAGCCCTATATCTCGACGACAGGGGGTTATCTACGAGCAGTACTTC. Its translation is CASSPISRRQGVIYEQYF. The chain is built from TRBV11-2 and TRBJ2-7; 9 nucleotides align to TRBD1. Germline V gives CDR1 SGHAT, CDR2 FQNNGV. With V trimmed by 5 bases and J by 3 bases, 17 bases remained unmatched. The CDR3 consists of 18 residues. Supplemented by reference TRBV11-2 and TRBJ2-7, the full variable domain reads EAGVAQSPRYKIIEKRQSVAFWCNPISGHATLYWYQQILGQGPKLLIQFQNNGVVDDSQLPKDRFSAERLKGVDSTLKIQPAKLEDSAVYLCASSPISRRQGVIYEQYFGPGTRLTVT.

The CDR3 loop reads CASISDDTDTQYF. CDR3 sequence (DNA): TGTGCCAGCATCAGCGATGACACAGATACGCAGTATTTT. This rearrangement joins TRBV7-9 to TRBJ2-3; D not certain. V lost 7 bases, J lost 2 bases, and 10 bases lay in between. The germline gives CDR1 SEHNR, CDR2 FQNEAQ (reference sequence). CDR3 length: 13 residues.

The J gene is TRBJ2-1, the V gene TRBV30; TRBD2 aligns across 9 bases. The ends lost 4 bases at V and 6 bases at J; junction bases unmatched: 7. There are 14 residues in the CDR3. Germline V gene data show CDR1 as GTSNPN and CDR2 as SVGIG (reference sequence). The CDR3: CAWIRSGGTNEQFF. CDR3 coding DNA: TGTGCCTGGATTCGGAGCGGGGGGACCAATGAGCAGTTCTTC.

The chain is built from TRBV5-1 and TRBJ1-2; 7 bases line up with TRBD1. This CDR3 comprises 13 residues. The germline V gene has CDR1 SGHRS and CDR2 YFSETQ. Losses at the gene ends were 4 bases for V and 3 bases for J; bases not matched to a gene: 3. CDR3 region: CASSPGQDYGYTF. The DNA of the CDR3 is TGCGCCAGCAGCCCCGGACAGGACTATGGCTACACCTTC. Variable domain in full (rest from reference TRBV5-1 and TRBJ1-2): KAGVTQTPRYLIKTRGQQVTLSCSPISGHRSVSWYQQTPGQGLQFLFEYFSETQRNKGNFPGRFSGRQFSNSRSEMNVSTLELGDSALYLCASSPGQDYGYTFGSGTRLTVV.

The chain uses TRBV21-1 and TRBJ2-1; whether TRBD1, the table's D call, matches the DNA was not checked. TRBV21-1 is a recognized pseudogene. The CDR3 is 16 amino acids. CDR3 sequence reads: CASSKNPGGSHNEQFF. The CDR3 coding sequence is TGTGCCAGCAGCAAAAATCCAGGGGGCTCCCACAATGAGCAGTTCTTC.

This clone was recorded a few times. This sequence joins TRBV28 and TRBJ2-3, with D perhaps matching TRBD2 (7 bases). Germline CDR1 is MDHEN and CDR2 is SYDVKM. The CDR3 contains 14 residues. Trimming took off 9 bases at V and 1 base at J, with 14 bases between the two ends. The DNA for the CDR3 is TGTGCCAGTGACGCGGGGGCGGGCACAGATACGCAGTATTTT. Its protein product is CASDAGAGTDTQYF.

The J gene is TRBJ2-2, the V gene TRBV6-1; D may be TRBD1 (5 bases). Trimming removed 4 bases from V and 2 bases from J, with 8 bases in between. The CDR3 loop spans 14 amino acids. Germline CDR1 MNHNS, CDR2 SASEGT. CDR3: CASSGRANTGELFF. The CDR3 DNA reads TGTGCCAGCAGTGGCAGGGCCAACACCGGGGAGCTGTTTTTT.

The rearrangement joins TRBV6-1 to TRBJ2-1, with TRBD2 matching 14 bases. With V trimmed by 6 bases and J by 13 bases, 8 bases remained unmatched. The CDR3 has 14 residues. Germline-derived CDR1 and CDR2 are MNHNS and SASEGT. The CDR3 bases are TGTGCCAGCAGCTTGGGGACTAGCGGGAGAGACCAGTTCTTC. Protein sequence: CASSLGTSGRDQFF.

The chain links TRBV9 to TRBJ1-2; possibly TRBD1 for D (5 bases). The CDR3 contains 15 residues. Germline V lookup: CDR1 SGDLS, CDR2 YYNGEE. Trimming took 0 bases from V and 5 from J, leaving 14 bases between them. CDR3 residues: CASSVDPSGYYGYTF. CDR3 sequence (DNA): TGTGCCAGCAGCGTAGATCCGTCAGGGTATTATGGCTACACCTTC.

This clone came up a few times. The CDR3: CAWSVSGGQASYEQYF. For the CDR3, the DNA is TGTGCCTGGAGTGTAAGCGGCGGACAGGCCTCCTACGAGCAGTACTTC. V usage is TRBV30 and J usage is TRBJ2-7, with 7 bases identical to TRBD1. J lost 0 bases, V lost 0 bases, and 8 bases had no gene match. The germline V gene has CDR1 GTSNPN and CDR2 SVGIG (reference sequence). The CDR3 consists of 16 residues. Combining the CDR3 with reference TRBV30 and TRBJ2-7 gives the whole variable domain SQTIHQWPATLVQPVGSPLSLECTVEGTSNPNLYWYRQAAGRGLQLLFYSVGIGQISSEVPQNLSASRPQDRQFILSSKKLLLSDSGFYLCAWSVSGGQASYEQYFGPGTRLTVT.

The chain recombines TRBV9 with TRBJ1-1, with D hard to call. The CDR3 is 14 residues long. Deletions cut 0 bases from V and 2 bases from J, with 8 bases between. Germline V CDR1 and CDR2: SGDLS, YYNGEE. CDR3 sequence: CASSVGEANTEAFF. The CDR3, as DNA: TGTGCCAGCAGCGTAGGGGAGGCCAACACTGAAGCTTTCTTT.

The sample holds a few counts of this clone. The rearrangement uses TRBV30 and TRBJ2-7, with 8 positions matching TRBD1. The CDR3 contains 15 residues. Germline CDR1 reads GTSNPN; CDR2 reads SVGIG (reference sequence). V lost 0 bases and J lost 6; bases outside the gene matches: 10. In nucleotides, the CDR3 is TGTGCCTGGAGTGTACGCCCCGACAGGGGTTCCGAGCAGTACTTC. Translation gives CAWSVRPDRGSEQYF.

This chain uses TRBV2 with TRBJ1-3; tentatively, D is TRBD1 (5 bases). This CDR3 has 14 residues. The germline V gene encodes CDR1 SNHLY and CDR2 FYNNEI. V was pared by 6 bases and J by 2 bases, with 11 bases between. The CDR3 sequence: CASRSGFTGNTIYF. In nucleotides, the CDR3 is TGTGCCAGCAGGTCAGGGTTTACTGGAAACACCATATATTTT.

The chain combines TRBV5-1 with TRBJ1-2, with TRBD1 matching over 7 bases. Germline V lookup: CDR1 SGHRS, CDR2 YFSETQ. J was trimmed by 4 bases and V by 4 bases; bases with no gene match: 7. This CDR3 region has 14 residues. CDR3 coding DNA: TGCGCCAGCAGCGCCCGGTGGGACAGCTATGGCTACACCTTC. Translation: CASSARWDSYGYTF.

In its sample, this clone was seen a few times. The rearrangement joins TRBV5-1 to TRBJ2-7; 8 bases align to TRBD1. This CDR3 has 15 residues. V dropped 2 bases and J dropped 7; count of bases not matched to a gene: 11. CDR1 and CDR2 from the germline V gene are SGHRS and YFSETQ. CDR3 DNA sequence: TGCGCCAGCAGCTTAAGGACAGGGCGAGTTCGAGAGCAGTACTTC. Amino acid sequence: CASSLRTGRVREQYF. The complete variable domain, with remaining parts taken from reference TRBV5-1 and TRBJ2-7, reads KAGVTQTPRYLIKTRGQQVTLSCSPISGHRSVSWYQQTPGQGLQFLFEYFSETQRNKGNFPGRFSGRQFSNSRSEMNVSTLELGDSALYLCASSLRTGRVREQYFGPGTRLTVT.

V gene TRBV11-3 combines with J gene TRBJ2-7, with a weak D call TRBD1 (5 bases). Germline CDR1 SGHNT, CDR2 YENEEA. The V gene lost 0 bases and the J gene lost 4 bases, with 13 bases spanning the gap. The CDR3 is 15 amino acids. The CDR3 DNA follows: TGTGCCAGCAGCTTAGAATCAGGGCCCCTGTACGAGCAGTACTTC. It encodes CASSLESGPLYEQYF.

CDR3 protein: CASSLLLGLAAGELFF. CDR3 coding DNA: TGTGCCAGCAGCTTACTGTTGGGACTAGCCGCCGGGGAGCTGTTTTTT. This rearrangement joins TRBV7-2 to TRBJ2-2, with TRBD2 matching 9 bases. The CDR3 extends over 16 amino acids. The germline gives CDR1 SGHTA, CDR2 FQGNSA. J gave up 6 bases and V 2 bases, and 7 bases lay outside the gene matches.

This clone was recorded a few times. This chain uses TRBV7-6 with TRBJ2-7; TRBD1 aligns across 9 bases. Unmatched junction bases numbered 9, after V lost 5 bases and J lost 4 bases. This CDR3 is built from 15 residues. Germline V CDR1 and CDR2: SGHVS, FNYEAQ. CDR3 coding DNA: TGTGCCAGCAGCCCTCTTCCGACAGGGGGTTACGAGCAGTACTTC. Translating gives CASSPLPTGGYEQYF.

The chain joins TRBV10-3 to TRBJ1-1; TRBD1 aligns across 10 bases. There are 15 residues in the CDR3. V trimming: 8 bases; J trimming: 5 bases; junction bases outside the gene matches: 11. Germline V gives CDR1 ENHRY, CDR2 SYGVKD. CDR3 coding DNA: TGTGCCATCCGCGAGGGACAGGGGAGTGAGACTGAAGCTTTCTTT. Its protein is CAIREGQGSETEAFF.

The chain uses TRBV5-1 and TRBJ2-1; 11 bases match TRBD2. Germline V gene data show CDR1 as SGHRS and CDR2 as YFSETQ. V shed 0 bases and J 5 bases; nucleotides not matched to a gene: 7. The length of the CDR3 is 17 residues. CDR3 region: CASSLGASGGYNNEQFF. CDR3 sequence (DNA): TGCGCCAGCAGCTTGGGGGCTAGCGGGGGGTACAACAATGAGCAGTTCTTC. The full variable domain, its missing parts supplied by reference TRBV5-1 and TRBJ2-1, is KAGVTQTPRYLIKTRGQQVTLSCSPISGHRSVSWYQQTPGQGLQFLFEYFSETQRNKGNFPGRFSGRQFSNSRSEMNVSTLELGDSALYLCASSLGASGGYNNEQFFGPGTRLTVL.